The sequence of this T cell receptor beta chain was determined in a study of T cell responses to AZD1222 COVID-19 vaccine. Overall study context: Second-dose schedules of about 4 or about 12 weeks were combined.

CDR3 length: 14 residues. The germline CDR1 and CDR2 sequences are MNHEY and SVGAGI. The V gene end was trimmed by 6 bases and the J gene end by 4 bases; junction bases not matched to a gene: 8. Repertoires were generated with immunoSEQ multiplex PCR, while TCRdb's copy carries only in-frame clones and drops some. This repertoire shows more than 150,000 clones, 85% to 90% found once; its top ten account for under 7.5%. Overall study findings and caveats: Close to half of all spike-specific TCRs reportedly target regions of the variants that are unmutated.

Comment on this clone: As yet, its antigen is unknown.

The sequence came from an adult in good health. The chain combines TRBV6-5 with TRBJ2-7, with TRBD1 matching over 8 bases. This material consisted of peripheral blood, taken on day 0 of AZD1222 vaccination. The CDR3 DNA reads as TGTGCCAGCAGCGGAGACAGGGGCATTTACGAGCAGTACTTC. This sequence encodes CASSGDRGIYEQYF.